These T cell receptor beta chains were read from a single sample in a study of T cell repertoires in cytomegalovirus infection. These receptors have no known antigen. TCRdb reprocessed the reads with MiXCR, giving one entry per CDR3 protein. The profile shows around 710,000 distinct CDR3 sequences, under 35% of them singletons. Sequenced material: cultured CD8+ T cells from PBMCs, taken from culture after CMV antigen stimulation. The receptors were gathered from a human donor in good health (CMV status not recorded). Some clones in this sample may be carry-over from other donors' samples. The CDR3 runs from the conserved cysteine through the conserved F or W. The order of the fields is D gene, V gene, clone size, J gene, CDR3 DNA, CDR3 protein. A D gene is named only where the DNA matches it firmly. The size entry is marked missing in some rows and otherwise reads once, few, many or a size class.

.,TRBV6-6,.,TRBJ2-3,TGTGCCAGCAGTGCGAGACAGCTCAGCACAGATACGCAGTATTTT,CASSARQLSTDTQYF
TRBD1,TRBV28,.,TRBJ1-1,TGTGCCAGCAGTTATGGACAGGGTTGGACTGAAGCTTTCTTT,CASSYGQGWTEAFF
.,TRBV14,.,TRBJ2-4,TGTGCCAGCAGCCAAGTAATAGGGACGGCCAAAAACATTCAGTACTTC,CASSQVIGTAKNIQYF
.,TRBV7-8,.,TRBJ2-3,TGTGCCAGCAGCTTAGCCGTATACGCCCGACGATCTAGCACAGATACGCAGTATTTT,CASSLAVYARRSSTDTQYF
.,TRBV4-1,.,TRBJ1-3,TGCGCCAGCAGCCAAGAAGGCCAGCGGGGAAACACCATATATTTT,CASSQEGQRGNTIYF
.,TRBV7-9,.,TRBJ2-5,TGTGCCAGCAGCGGGATAGAGACCCAGTACTTC,CASSGIETQYF
.,TRBV3-1,few,TRBJ2-5,TGTGCCAGCAGCCTGACCCCTGGGGACTACCAAGAGACCCAGTACTTC,CASSLTPGDYQETQYF
.,TRBV6-5,.,TRBJ2-5,TGTGCCAGCAGTTACCCCCCGGAGACCCAGTACTTC,CASSYPPETQYF
TRBD1,TRBV10-3,.,TRBJ1-1,TGTGCCACCGACCACTCCCAAGGCAGGGGGATCACTGAAGCTTTCTTT,CATDHSQGRGITEAFF
TRBD2,TRBV9,.,TRBJ2-1,TGTGCCAGCAGCGTAGGACCCGGGACTAGCGGGGTGAATGAGCAGTTCTTC,CASSVGPGTSGVNEQFF
TRBD1,TRBV7-9,.,TRBJ1-3,TGTGCCAGCAGAGTGACAGGGACGGACACCATATATTTT,CASRVTGTDTIYF
.,TRBV7-9,once,TRBJ2-5,TGTGCCAGCAGCTTAAGCGAACAAGAGACCCAGTACTTC,CASSLSEQETQYF
.,TRBV27,many,TRBJ2-1,TGTGCCAGCAGTTTGAACAGTTACAATGAGCAGTTCTTC,CASSLNSYNEQFF
.,TRBV7-9,many,TRBJ2-2,TGTGCCAGCAGCTCCTTGACAGGTTCCGCGAACACCGGGGAGCTGTTTTTT,CASSSLTGSANTGELFF
.,TRBV9,.,TRBJ2-1,TGTGCCAGCAGCGGAGAACAGGGTACCTGGGACAATGAGCAGTTCTTC,CASSGEQGTWDNEQFF
.,TRBV5-4,.,TRBJ2-2,TGTGCCAGCCATATGGCAACCGGGGAGCTGTTTTTT,CASHMATGELFF
.,TRBV27,few,TRBJ2-1,TGTGCCAGCACCGGTAAAATTGGCGGCCTTTACAATGAGCAGTTCTTC,CASTGKIGGLYNEQFF
.,TRBV12-3/TRBV12-4,few,TRBJ2-3,TGTGCCAGCAGTACCTTTTCTAGAGGAGATACGCAGTATTTT,CASSTFSRGDTQYF
.,TRBV7-3,.,TRBJ2-5,TGTGCCAGCAGCTTCCCGGGTCAGGAGCGAGAGACCCAGTACTTC,CASSFPGQERETQYF
.,TRBV7-9,.,TRBJ2-5,TGTGCCAGCAGCCGGACAATCCAAGAGACCCAGTACTTC,CASSRTIQETQYF
.,TRBV4-1,medium-sized,TRBJ2-6,TGCGCCAGCAGCCATCCAGGCGGGGCCAACGTCCTGACTTTC,CASSHPGGANVLTF
.,TRBV9,.,TRBJ2-3,TGTGCCAGCACCCCCCAGCGGGCAGATACGCAGTATTTT,CASTPQRADTQYF
TRBD1,TRBV4-1,.,TRBJ1-5,TGCGCCAGCAGCCCCCGGACAGGGGAAACCAATCAGCCCCAGCATTTT,CASSPRTGETNQPQHF
TRBD1,TRBV7-6,few,TRBJ2-7,TGTGCCAGCAGCCCCCCCCGGGTGGGACAGGGAGGCGAGCAGTACTTC,CASSPPRVGQGGEQYF
TRBD2,TRBV9,.,TRBJ2-7,TGTGCCAGCAGCGTAGCGCCAGCGGGGACCTACGAGCAGTACTTC,CASSVAPAGTYEQYF
.,TRBV27,.,TRBJ2-5,TGTGCCAGCAGTTTTCGGGGCAGGGACGGGGAGACCCAGTACTTC,CASSFRGRDGETQYF
.,TRBV28,few,TRBJ1-2,TGTGCCAGCAGTTCCCCGGCCGGGGGACCTAACTATGGCTACACCTTC,CASSSPAGGPNYGYTF
TRBD1,TRBV12-5,.,TRBJ1-5,TGTGCTAGTGGTTTGGTACTGGTTGACAGGGGAGGCGATCAGCCCCAGCATTTT,CASGLVLVDRGGDQPQHF
TRBD1,TRBV5-4,few,TRBJ1-2,TGTGCCAGCAGCTCGGGACAGGAAAACTATGGCTACACCTTC,CASSSGQENYGYTF
.,TRBV4-1,many,TRBJ2-3,TGCGCCAGCAGCCCTTTTGAGGCCTTGGGGGTGGATACGCAGTATTTT,CASSPFEALGVDTQYF
.,TRBV6-1,.,TRBJ2-7,TGTGCCAGCAGTGCACGGGTTCGGGGGAACCACGAGCAGTACTTC,CASSARVRGNHEQYF
.,TRBV5-1,few,TRBJ2-1,TGCGCCAGCAGCGACCCGGGCATCGGTGAGCAGTTCTTC,CASSDPGIGEQFF
.,TRBV19,few,TRBJ2-2,TGTGCCAGTAGTCCTACAGGGCTCTATTACACCGGGGAGCTGTTTTTT,CASSPTGLYYTGELFF
.,TRBV6-6,many,TRBJ2-2,TGTGCCAGCAGTTACGGGGCCGGGGAGCTGTTTTTT,CASSYGAGELFF
.,TRBV6-5,.,TRBJ2-2,TGTGCCAGCAGCCTCGCCGAGGGGTTTGGCGCCGGGGAGCTGTTTTTT,CASSLAEGFGAGELFF
TRBD1,TRBV4-1,.,TRBJ2-2,TGCGCCAGCAGCCATCTCGACAGGGCGGCCGGGGAGCTGTTTTTT,CASSHLDRAAGELFF
TRBD1,TRBV5-1,many,TRBJ2-5,TGTGCCAGCAGCTCGGACAGGGTGGGGGAGACCCAGTACTTC,CASSSDRVGETQYF
.,TRBV4-2,few,TRBJ1-3,TGTGCCAGCAGCCAAGACCCCCTGTTAGGGGTGGACACCATATATTTT,CASSQDPLLGVDTIYF
.,TRBV6-2/TRBV6-3,few,TRBJ2-2,TGTGCCAGCAGGGACCTCGCGAACACCGGGGAGCTGTTTTTT,CASRDLANTGELFF
.,TRBV5-3,.,TRBJ2-1,TGTGCCAGCAGCCCCATCCTAGGAGACAATGAGCAGTTCTTC,CASSPILGDNEQFF
.,TRBV15,few,TRBJ1-2,TGTGCCACCAGCAGAGATGAGAACTATGGCTACACCTTC,CATSRDENYGYTF
.,TRBV6-4,.,TRBJ2-1,TGTGCCAGCAGTGACCGGGCTGACGGGGGCCCCTACAATGAGCAGTTCTTC,CASSDRADGGPYNEQFF
TRBD2,TRBV9,few,TRBJ2-1,TGTGCCAGCAGCGTAACGGGGGGGCCGGGTGAGCAGTTCTTC,CASSVTGGPGEQFF
TRBD1,TRBV27,.,TRBJ1-2,TGTGCCAGCAGTCCCTCCGGACAGGGGAACTATGGCTACACCTTC,CASSPSGQGNYGYTF
TRBD1,TRBV28,few,TRBJ2-1,TGTGCCAGCAGTTTCCAGGGGGCGTACAATGAGCAGTTCTTC,CASSFQGAYNEQFF
.,TRBV24-1,few,TRBJ2-3,TGTGCCACCAGCTCCTCGAGCACAGATACGCAGTATTTT,CATSSSSTDTQYF
.,TRBV14,few,TRBJ2-5,TGTGCCAGCAGCCCACGACAGGCACTCGTGGAGACCCAGTACTTC,CASSPRQALVETQYF
.,TRBV15,.,TRBJ1-6,TGTGCCACCAGCTCGAGACAGACTAATTCACCCCTCCACTTT,CATSSRQTNSPLHF
.,TRBV9,.,TRBJ1-1,TGTGCCAGCACCAATAGTGGGGGCACTGAAGCTTTCTTT,CASTNSGGTEAFF
TRBD2,TRBV10-3,.,TRBJ2-2,TGTGCCATCATTGACACTAGCGGGGGGACCCCGAACACCGGGGAGCTGTTTTTT,CAIIDTSGGTPNTGELFF
.,TRBV7-2,many,TRBJ2-5,TGTGCCAGCAGCTTAAGATTCACAGGGTCCCAAGAGACCCAGTACTTC,CASSLRFTGSQETQYF
.,TRBV6-1,.,TRBJ1-2,TGTGCCAGCAGTGAAGTTACCCTGGCGGGCCCCTATGGCTACACCTTC,CASSEVTLAGPYGYTF
.,TRBV6-2/TRBV6-3,few,TRBJ1-2,TGTGCCAGCAGTTACGGGGACATTGACGATGGCTACACCTTC,CASSYGDIDDGYTF
.,TRBV27,once,TRBJ1-1,TGTGCCAGCAGTTTAGAGCCAGGGCCCAACGAAGCTTTCTTT,CASSLEPGPNEAFF
.,TRBV19,many,TRBJ1-1,TGTGCCAGTAGTATTGGGATGAACACTGAAGCTTTCTTT,CASSIGMNTEAFF
TRBD2,TRBV7-9,many,TRBJ2-1,TGTGCCAGCAGTACGACTAGCGTAGACTACAATGAGCAGTTCTTC,CASSTTSVDYNEQFF
.,TRBV12-3/TRBV12-4,many,TRBJ1-2,TGTGCCAGCAGTCATAGTGGACTTATCTATGGCTACACCTTC,CASSHSGLIYGYTF